The 29 T cell receptor beta chains reported below all come from one sample, sequenced in a study of cytomegalovirus exposure and HLA in healthy donors. PCR used 60 Vbeta primers and 13 Jbeta primers. Assay: immunoSEQ multiplex PCR; the TCRdb copy retains only in-frame clones and omits some. The table lists roughly 110,000 clones, 70% to 80% of them singletons. The sequencing sample was made of PBMCs. These receptors were taken from a young man in good health and CMV-seronegative.

This sequence joins TRBV7-9 and TRBJ1-2, with TRBD1 identical over 8 bases. V shed 5 bases, J shed 2 bases, and the junction held 7 bases outside the gene matches. This CDR3 has 15 residues. CDR1 SEHNR and CDR2 FQNEAQ come from the germline V gene (reference sequence). The CDR3 nucleotides read TGTGCCAGCAGCCAGGGACAGGCTCCGAACTATGGCTACACCTTC. It encodes CASSQGQAPNYGYTF.

In regard to this clone: This CDR3 is also generated by other DNA sequences in the sample. The V and J genes are TRBV20-1 and TRBJ2-5; D ambiguous. Germline-derived CDR1 and CDR2 are DFQATT and SNEGSKA (reference sequence). The V gene lost 3 bases and the J gene lost 4 bases, with 6 bases spanning the gap. The CDR3 extends over 11 amino acids. The CDR3 sequence is CSASPGETQYF. The CDR3, as DNA: TGCAGTGCTAGCCCCGGAGAGACCCAGTACTTC.

The V call is TRBV5-4, the J call TRBJ2-5; tentatively, D is TRBD2 (5 bases). This CDR3 spans 16 amino acids. V was pared by 4 bases and J by 5 bases, with 21 bases between. The V gene's germline CDR1 is SGHNT and CDR2 YYREEE (reference sequence). CDR3 region: CASSPPHSLGGETQYF. CDR3 in DNA: TGTGCCAGCAGCCCCCCCCACAGTTTAGGCGGGGAGACCCAGTACTTC.

The genes are TRBV7-2 and TRBJ1-1; D is possibly TRBD1 (5 bases). In germline, CDR1 is SGHTA, CDR2 FQGNSA. The CDR3 totals 15 residues. V lost 1 base, J lost 1 base, and 10 bases lay in between. CDR3 protein: CASSLGPGPNTEAFF. The CDR3 DNA is TGTGCCAGCAGCTTAGGGCCAGGGCCGAACACTGAAGCTTTCTTT.

V is TRBV6-5 and J is TRBJ1-2; TRBD1 is a possible D gene (6 bases). Trimming took 0 bases from V and 2 from J, leaving 10 bases between them. Germline V lookup: CDR1 MNHEY, CDR2 SVGAGI. The CDR3 totals 15 residues. In DNA form, the CDR3 reads TGTGCCAGCAGTTACTCGAGAACAGGGAACTATGGCTACACCTTC. It codes for CASSYSRTGNYGYTF.

The V call is TRBV6-5, the J call TRBJ1-2; D remains unclear. Trimming stripped 6 bases from V and 8 bases from J, with 19 bases between. Germline V gene data show CDR1 as MNHEY and CDR2 as SVGAGI. The CDR3 loop spans 14 amino acids. Here the CDR3 reads CASSRGSGPGGYTF. Here the CDR3 DNA reads TGTGCCAGCAGCCGTGGTTCAGGTCCGGGAGGCTACACCTTC.

The CDR3 region has the DNA TGCGCCAGCAGCTTGTCTCAGGGGCTTGGTGAAAAACTGTTTTTT. It specifies CASSLSQGLGEKLFF. The chain recombines TRBV5-1 with TRBJ1-4, with D possibly being TRBD1 (6 bases). Trimming shortened V by 1 base and J by 7 bases, and 14 bases separated the two germline ends. This CDR3 is 15 amino acids long. Germline V gene sequence: CDR1 SGHRS, CDR2 YFSETQ.

The chain employs TRBV25-1 and TRBJ1-2; D gene unclear. Deletions cut 2 bases from V and 0 bases from J, with 7 bases between. This CDR3 region has 14 residues. Germline CDR1 MGHDK, CDR2 SYGVNS. Here the CDR3 reads CASSEVGSNYGYTF. CDR3 bases: TGTGCCAGCAGTGAAGTCGGTTCTAACTATGGCTACACCTTC.

In its sample, this clone was seen a few times. This sequence joins TRBV7-3 and TRBJ2-7, with 8 bases aligning to TRBD1. Trimming at V came to 2 bases and at J to 6 bases, leaving 3 bases not matched to a gene. This CDR3 is 13 amino acids long. Germline V gene data show CDR1 as SGHTA and CDR2 as FQGTGA. CDR3: CASSLDQGAEQYF. CDR3 nucleotides: TGTGCCAGCAGCTTAGATCAGGGGGCCGAGCAGTACTTC.

About this clone itself: One junction end does not reproduce the germline sequence, and a read error may be involved. The chain couples TRBV4-2 to TRBJ2-7; D may be TRBD2 (5 bases). There are 13 residues in the CDR3. Germline values: CDR1 LGHNA, CDR2 YNFKEQ. This CDR3 reads CASSQDGGERRHF. The CDR3 nucleotides are TGTGCCAGCAGCCAAGACGGCGGAGAACGGAGGCACTTC.

Notes on this clone: One junction end disagrees with the germline gene, perhaps due to a read error. The chain is built from TRBV6-5 and TRBJ1-2, with 8 bases that match TRBD1. Germline V gives CDR1 MNHEY, CDR2 SVGAGI. The CDR3 spans 13 residues. The CDR3 DNA reads TGTGCCAGCAGAGACAGGGGCAAATATGGCTACCCCTTC. Its protein product is CASRDRGKYGYPF.

Note on this clone: This sample includes further DNA sequences coding for the same CDR3. The V gene is TRBV14, the J gene TRBJ2-2; TRBD2 aligns across 8 bases. The CDR3 covers 15 residues. Looked up from germline, CDR1 is SGHDN and CDR2 is FVKESK. V trimming: 4 bases; J trimming: 5 bases; junction bases outside the gene matches: 6. In DNA, the CDR3 is TGTGCCAGCAGCCCTACGGGAGGGGGAACCGGGGAGCTGTTTTTT. The encoded protein is CASSPTGGGTGELFF. Based on the CDR3 plus reference TRBV14 and TRBJ2-2, the full variable domain is EAGVTQFPSHSVIEKGQTVTLRCDPISGHDNLYWYRRVMGKEIKFLLHFVKESKQDESGMPNNRFLAERTGGTYSTLKVQPAELEDSGVYFCASSPTGGGTGELFFGEGSRLTVL.

The gene calls are TRBV28 and TRBJ2-7, with D unclear. V lost 1 base and J lost 7, with 11 bases in between. The germline V gene encodes CDR1 MDHEN and CDR2 SYDVKM. This CDR3 has 13 residues. In DNA form, the CDR3 reads TGTGCCAGCAGTTTATCCCAGGTTCGGGAGCAGTACTTC. Protein: CASSLSQVREQYF.

The chain carries TRBV15 and TRBJ1-2, with 9 bases lining up with TRBD1. The CDR3 contains 15 residues. Germline CDR1 is LNHNV and CDR2 is YYDKDF (reference sequence). V lost 3 bases, J lost 4 bases, and 6 bases stayed unmatched. CDR3 in DNA: TGTGCCACCAGCAGGGCCGGGACAGGGTCCTATGGCTACACCTTC. Protein: CATSRAGTGSYGYTF.

The chain couples TRBV10-3 to TRBJ2-1; TRBD2 is a possible D gene (6 bases). The germline CDR1 and CDR2 sequences are ENHRY and SYGVKD. Trimming removed 0 bases at V and 9 bases at J, with 12 bases between. The CDR3 totals 14 residues. Here the CDR3 DNA reads TGTGCCATCAGTGAGTCGGCTAGCGTCAGTGAGCAGTTCTTC. It specifies CAISESASVSEQFF.

The rearrangement links TRBV5-1 to TRBJ1-3; tentative D call: TRBD1 (5 bases). Germline assignment: CDR1 SGHRS and CDR2 YFSETQ. V was trimmed by 0 bases and J by 8 bases, leaving 21 bases between them. The CDR3 loop spans 17 amino acids. The DNA for the CDR3 is TGCGCCAGCAGCTTGGCGAAAATCGGGGGTCCTAGGGACACCATATATTTT. Translated: CASSLAKIGGPRDTIYF.

The CDR3 region is CASSYARLESPLHF. The DNA for the CDR3 is TGTGCCAGCAGTTACGCAAGACTGGAATCACCCCTCCACTTT. The chain uses TRBV6-5 and TRBJ1-6; the D is unclear. Germline CDR1 MNHEY, CDR2 SVGAGI. Trimming cost V 2 bases and J 10 bases, with 12 bases left between them. The CDR3 runs 14 residues.

The J gene is TRBJ1-2, the V gene TRBV5-1, with D possibly matching TRBD1 (5 bases). Trimming removed 5 bases at V and 6 bases at J, with 14 bases between. The CDR3 runs to 13 residues. Germline V gene lookup returns CDR1 SGHRS and CDR2 YFSETQ. CDR3 amino acids: CASRGGESDGYTF. The CDR3 DNA follows: TGCGCCAGCAGGGGGGGGGAGAGCGATGGCTACACCTTC.

The V and J genes are TRBV7-3 and TRBJ2-7, with 9 bases identical to TRBD1. Germline CDR1 and CDR2: SGHTA and FQGTGA. This CDR3 has 14 amino acids. The J segment lost 4 bases and the V segment lost 4 bases, leaving 5 bases of the junction unmatched. CDR3 protein: CASSSATGGYEQYF. As DNA, the CDR3 is TGTGCCAGCAGCTCGGCGACAGGGGGGTACGAGCAGTACTTC.

The chain recombines TRBV4-3 with TRBJ1-1; 8 nucleotides match TRBD1. The CDR3 contains 15 residues. Germline assignment: CDR1 LGHNA and CDR2 YSLEER. V lost 0 bases, J lost 6 bases, and 6 bases stayed unmatched. Written as DNA, the CDR3 is TGCGCCAGCAGCCAAGATACAGGGGGGATCCCTGAAGCTTTCTTT. Protein: CASSQDTGGIPEAFF.

The CDR3 DNA reads as TGTGCCAGCAGCAAAGAGGAGGGTTGGGACAATGAGCAGTTCTTC. Translating it yields CASSKEEGWDNEQFF. The chain uses TRBV21-1 and TRBJ2-1; TRBD2, as called in the table, went unchecked against the DNA. TRBV21-1 is a pseudogene. The length of the CDR3 is 15 residues.

The V gene is TRBV19, the J gene TRBJ2-4, with a possible D match to TRBD1 (6 bases). This CDR3 has 16 residues. Trimming cost V 5 bases and J 1 base, with 15 bases left between them. Germline CDR1 is LNHDA and CDR2 is SQIVND (reference sequence). The CDR3 reads CASSLGGEGAKNIQYF. CDR3 sequence (DNA): TGTGCCAGTAGTCTTGGGGGCGAGGGGGCCAAAAACATTCAGTACTTC.

This clone was observed a handful of times. The rearrangement uses TRBV6-6 and TRBJ2-2; 11 bases line up with TRBD2. Germline CDR1 reads MNHNY; CDR2 reads SVGAGI (reference sequence). The V gene end was trimmed by 7 bases and the J gene end by 4 bases; junction bases not matched to a gene: 8. The CDR3 is 16 residues long. The CDR3 nucleotides are TGTGCCAGCACTGTAGCGGGGGGGCCCGGCACCGGGGAGCTGTTTTTT. Amino acid sequence: CASTVAGGPGTGELFF.

This chain uses TRBV9 with TRBJ2-2, with 8 bases fitting TRBD2. CDR3 size: 15 residues. Unmatched junction bases numbered 10, after V lost 3 bases and J lost 9 bases. Germline V gene sequence: CDR1 SGDLS, CDR2 YYNGEE. CDR3 loop: CASSAPAGGNRELFF. The CDR3 DNA follows: TGTGCCAGCAGCGCCCCGGCGGGGGGCAACCGGGAGCTGTTTTTT.

This clone was observed a few times. This chain uses TRBV28 with TRBJ2-6; 9 nucleotides line up with TRBD2. Germline assignment: CDR1 MDHEN and CDR2 SYDVKM. After removal of 6 bases from V and 0 bases from J, the junction contained 3 bases not matched to a gene. The CDR3 sequence is 16 residues long. In DNA form, the CDR3 reads TGTGCCAGCAGCCGCGGGGGGGCCTCTGGGGCCAACGTCCTGACTTTC. Its translation: CASSRGGASGANVLTF.

The CDR3 sequence is CASSLRGPRPRNTEAFF. Here the CDR3 DNA reads TGTGCCAGCAGCTTGAGGGGCCCTAGGCCCAGGAACACTGAAGCTTTCTTT. The chain employs TRBV5-6 and TRBJ1-1; tentative D call: TRBD1 (5 bases). This CDR3 contains 17 residues. V lost 1 base and J 1 base, leaving 17 bases between the germline ends. Germline V gene data show CDR1 as SGHDT and CDR2 as YYEEEE.

The chain uses TRBV15 and TRBJ1-4; no clear D gene. The CDR3 totals 16 residues. CDR1 is LNHNV, CDR2 YYDKDF, per germline (reference sequence). Between the trimmed V and J ends, which lost 1 base and 0 bases, there was a span of 9 bases. CDR3 nucleotides: TGTGCCACCAGCAGAGGAGGCCCAACAACTAATGAAAAACTGTTTTTT. Its protein is CATSRGGPTTNEKLFF.

This clone was found once. This chain uses TRBV2 with TRBJ1-6; no reliable D call. The CDR3 consists of 14 residues. Trimming pared 8 bases from V and 7 bases from J, leaving 15 bases between. CDR1 is SNHLY, CDR2 FYNNEI, per germline. The CDR3 region is CASLPRTGNSPLHF. The CDR3 DNA is TGTGCCAGCCTCCCACGGACGGGAAATTCACCCCTCCACTTT.

The chain is built from TRBV4-2 and TRBJ2-3, with 12 bases matching TRBD2. CDR1 and CDR2 from the germline V gene are LGHNA and YNFKEQ. The CDR3 contains 20 residues. V lost 0 bases to trimming and J lost 4 bases; unmatched junction nucleotides: 14. The CDR3 sequence is CASSQEQASGGAFRPDTQYF. As DNA, the CDR3 is TGTGCCAGCAGCCAAGAACAGGCTAGCGGGGGGGCCTTTCGTCCAGATACGCAGTATTTT.